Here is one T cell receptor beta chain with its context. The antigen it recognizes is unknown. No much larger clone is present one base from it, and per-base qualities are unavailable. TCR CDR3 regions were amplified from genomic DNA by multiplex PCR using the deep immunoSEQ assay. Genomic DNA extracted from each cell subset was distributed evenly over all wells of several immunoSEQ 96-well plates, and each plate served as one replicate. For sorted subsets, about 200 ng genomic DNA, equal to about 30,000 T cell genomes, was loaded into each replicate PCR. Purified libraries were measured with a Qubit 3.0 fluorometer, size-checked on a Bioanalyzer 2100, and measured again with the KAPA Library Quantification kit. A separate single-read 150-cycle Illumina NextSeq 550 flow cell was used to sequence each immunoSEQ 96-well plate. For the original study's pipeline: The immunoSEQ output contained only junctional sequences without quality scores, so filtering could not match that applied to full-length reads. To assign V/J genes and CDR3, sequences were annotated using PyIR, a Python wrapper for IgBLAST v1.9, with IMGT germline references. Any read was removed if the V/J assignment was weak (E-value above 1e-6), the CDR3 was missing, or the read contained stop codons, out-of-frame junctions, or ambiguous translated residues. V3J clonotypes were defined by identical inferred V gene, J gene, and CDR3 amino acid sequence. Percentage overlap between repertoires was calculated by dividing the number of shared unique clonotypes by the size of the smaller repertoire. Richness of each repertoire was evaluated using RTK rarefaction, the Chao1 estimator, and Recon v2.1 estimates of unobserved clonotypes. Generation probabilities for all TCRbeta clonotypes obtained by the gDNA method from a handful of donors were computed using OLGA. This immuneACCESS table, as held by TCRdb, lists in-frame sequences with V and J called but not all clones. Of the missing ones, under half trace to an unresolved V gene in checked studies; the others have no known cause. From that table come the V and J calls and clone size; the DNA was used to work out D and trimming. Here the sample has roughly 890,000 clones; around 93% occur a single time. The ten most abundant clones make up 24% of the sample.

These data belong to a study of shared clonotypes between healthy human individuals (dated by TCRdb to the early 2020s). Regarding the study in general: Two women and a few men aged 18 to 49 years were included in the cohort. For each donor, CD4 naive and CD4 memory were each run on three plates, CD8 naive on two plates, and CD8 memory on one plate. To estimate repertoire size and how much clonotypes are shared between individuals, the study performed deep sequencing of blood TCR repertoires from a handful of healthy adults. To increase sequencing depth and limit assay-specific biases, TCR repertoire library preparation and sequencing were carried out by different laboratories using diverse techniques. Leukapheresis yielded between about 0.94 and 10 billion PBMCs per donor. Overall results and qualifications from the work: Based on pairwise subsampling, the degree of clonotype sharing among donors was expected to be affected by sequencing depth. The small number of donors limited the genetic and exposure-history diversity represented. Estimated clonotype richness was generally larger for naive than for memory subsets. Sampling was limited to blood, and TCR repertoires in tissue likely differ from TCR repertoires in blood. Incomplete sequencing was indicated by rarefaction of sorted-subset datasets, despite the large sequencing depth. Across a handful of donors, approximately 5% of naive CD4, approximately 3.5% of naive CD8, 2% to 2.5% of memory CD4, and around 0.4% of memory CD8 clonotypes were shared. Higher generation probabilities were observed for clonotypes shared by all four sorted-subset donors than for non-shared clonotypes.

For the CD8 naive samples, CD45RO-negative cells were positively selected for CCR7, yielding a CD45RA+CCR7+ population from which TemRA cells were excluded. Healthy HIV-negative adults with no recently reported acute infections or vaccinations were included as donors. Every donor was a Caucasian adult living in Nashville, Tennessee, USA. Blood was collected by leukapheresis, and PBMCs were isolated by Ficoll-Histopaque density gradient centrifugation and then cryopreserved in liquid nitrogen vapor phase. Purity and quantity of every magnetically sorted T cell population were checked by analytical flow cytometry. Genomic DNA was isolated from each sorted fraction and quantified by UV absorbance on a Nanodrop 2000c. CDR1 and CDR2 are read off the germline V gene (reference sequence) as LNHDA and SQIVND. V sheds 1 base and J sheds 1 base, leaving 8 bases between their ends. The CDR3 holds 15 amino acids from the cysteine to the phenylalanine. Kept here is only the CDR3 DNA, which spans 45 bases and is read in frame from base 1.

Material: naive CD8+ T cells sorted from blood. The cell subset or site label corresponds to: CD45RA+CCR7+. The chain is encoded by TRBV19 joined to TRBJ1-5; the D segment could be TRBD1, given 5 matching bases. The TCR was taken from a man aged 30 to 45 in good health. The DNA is TGTGCCAGTAGTATAGGGGGGGGGAGCAATCAGCCCCAGCATTTT. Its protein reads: CASSIGGGSNQPQHF.